This note documents a single T cell receptor beta chain sequence. The Seattle patients joined while their infection was active and were tracked longitudinally afterward. This sample is part of a study of blood T cell repertoires in COVID-19. On the study more broadly: PBMCs, B-cell-depleted T cells, or T cells provided the cDNA or gDNA that made up the material.

The protocol was immunoSEQ multiplex PCR, while the TCRdb copy is restricted to in-frame clones and leaves out a portion. In the table there are around 280,000 clones, roughly 86% of which are singletons. This clonotype was sampled from a woman aged 25 to 39 with COVID-19, enrolled during active disease. The material sequenced was peripheral blood.

The CDR3 spells CASTMGGAMNTEAFF. CDR3 sequence (DNA): TGTGCCAGTACCATGGGGGGGGCGATGAACACTGAAGCTTTCTTT. The gene calls are TRBV19 and TRBJ1-1; D may be TRBD1 (6 bases). The germline V gene has CDR1 LNHDA and CDR2 SQIVND (reference sequence). This CDR3 contains 15 residues. V lost 7 bases and J 0 bases, leaving 15 bases between the germline ends.